This T cell receptor (beta chain) was identified in a study of CD8 T cells in Susac syndrome. The CDR3 sequence is 13 residues long. The germline V gene encodes CDR1 SGHAT and CDR2 FQNNGV. V was pared by 4 bases and J by 6 bases, with 12 bases between. Overall study results and limits: The study's TCR sequencing and HLA analysis drew on a certain number of individuals. That number was acknowledged as relatively small.

Matched for age and sex, the controls were healthy donors. It was negative isolation that provided the CD8+ and CD4+ T cells, whereas TEMRA cells were enriched by FACS. With random hexamers, reverse transcription was performed on roughly 0.45 to 1 ug of RNA. Coverage of TCR beta CDR3 amplification by immunoSEQ multiplex PCR extended to 54 Vbeta and 13 Jbeta. TCRdb redid the calling of the immunoSEQ multiplex PCR reads with MiXCR, one entry per CDR3 protein. Of some 180,000 distinct CDR3 sequences in the sample, less than 95% were seen once. For this clonotype: Its target is unknown.

The chain combines TRBV11-2 with TRBJ1-2, with D maybe TRBD1 (6 bases). The sample taken for sequencing was CD4+ T cells from PBMCs. This clonotype was sampled from a human donor in good health. This CDR3 is CASSYAHRDGYTF. The CDR3 DNA reads TGTGCCAGCAGCTACGCTCACAGGGATGGCTACACCTTC.